The 12 T cell receptor beta chains given below trace back to one sample, sequenced in a study of yellow fever vaccine responses in identical twins. A single record per CDR3 protein comes from TCRdb applying MiXCR to the RT-PCR reads. This table has around 5,800 distinct CDR3 sequences, approximately 80% appearing once. This specimen was T cells from blood (PBMCs), unsorted or a sorted subset (not recorded which), taken before or after yellow fever vaccination (not recorded which). Source of these receptors: a woman aged 18 to 35 who received the yellow fever vaccine.

The chain combines TRBV28 with TRBJ2-3; TRBD1 matches 8 bases. Per the germline V gene, CDR1 is MDHEN and CDR2 is SYDVKM. V gave up 3 bases and J gave up 6 bases; unmatched junction bases: 8. CDR3 length equals 15 residues. CDR3 amino acids: CASSFDRQGADTQYF. In DNA form, the CDR3 reads TGTGCCAGCAGTTTTGATAGGCAGGGGGCGGATACGCAGTATTTT.

The table lists this clonotype with a count of one. This chain links TRBV2 with TRBJ1-3, with unresolved D. V was trimmed by 10 bases and J by 0 bases, leaving 7 bases between them. The CDR3 length is 12 residues. Germline CDR1 is SNHLY and CDR2 is FYNNEI. The CDR3 sequence: CANKDSGNTIYF. The CDR3 bases are TGTGCCAACAAGGACTCTGGAAACACCATATATTTT.

In its sample, this clonotype was seen once. V is TRBV2 and J is TRBJ2-4; D is unclear. V lost 3 bases, J lost 0 bases, and 9 bases lay in between. Looked up from germline, CDR1 is SNHLY and CDR2 is FYNNEI. This CDR3 comprises 15 residues. The CDR3 sequence: CASSEELLAKNIQYF. The CDR3 DNA is TGTGCCAGCAGTGAGGAGTTACTAGCCAAAAACATTCAGTACTTC.

The genes are TRBV4-3 and TRBJ2-7, with a weak D call TRBD2 (5 bases). Looked up from germline, CDR1 is LGHNA and CDR2 is YSLEER. Trimming removed 5 bases from V and 9 bases from J, with 14 bases in between. The CDR3 sequence is 12 residues long. The DNA of the CDR3 is TGCGCCAGCAGCTCTGGCGGTGAGGGGCAGTACTTC. It yields the protein CASSSGGEGQYF.

The V and J genes are TRBV29-1 and TRBJ2-1, with 11 bases that match TRBD1. The CDR3 contains 14 residues. The V gene end was trimmed by 5 bases and the J gene end by 5 bases; junction bases not matched to a gene: 5. Germline lookup yields CDR1 SQVTM and CDR2 ANQGSEA. In DNA form, the CDR3 reads TGCAGCGTTACCGGGACAGGGGGACACAATGAGCAGTTCTTC. This gives the protein CSVTGTGGHNEQFF.

The V gene is TRBV11-1, the J gene TRBJ2-1; 14 nucleotides align to TRBD2. Germline V gene lookup returns CDR1 SGHAT and CDR2 FQDESV (reference sequence). Trimming at V came to 5 bases and at J to 8 bases, leaving 14 bases not matched to a gene. This CDR3 contains 18 residues. The CDR3 bases are TGTGCCAGCAGCCCCCTCGCGGGACTAGCGGGAGCGCCCGATGAGCAGTTCTTC. It codes for CASSPLAGLAGAPDEQFF.

The chain uses TRBV6-1 and TRBJ2-3; TRBD2 matches 8 bases. The CDR3 consists of 15 residues. Germline V gene sequence: CDR1 MNHNS, CDR2 SASEGT. Trimming removed 8 bases from V and 0 bases from J; junction bases left unmatched: 7. In DNA form, the CDR3 reads TGTGCCAGCGAGTGGGTAGCGGGGAGCACAGATACGCAGTATTTT. Amino acids: CASEWVAGSTDTQYF.

The chain couples TRBV7-9 to TRBJ1-1; D possibly corresponds to TRBD1 (5 bases). The CDR3 has 14 amino acids. Germline CDR1 and CDR2: SEHNR and FQNEAQ (reference sequence). V was pared by 3 bases and J by 1 base, with 9 bases between. The CDR3 DNA is TGTGCCAGCAGCTTCCAGGGTACGAACACTGAAGCTTTCTTT. Its translation is CASSFQGTNTEAFF.

This clonotype was seen a few times. V usage is TRBV29-1 and J usage is TRBJ1-2; no firm D call. Germline V gene data show CDR1 as SQVTM and CDR2 as ANQGSEA. There are 12 residues in the CDR3. V lost 0 bases and J lost 8, with 10 bases in between. CDR3 in amino acids: CSVEDGEEGYTF. The DNA of the CDR3 is TGCAGCGTTGAAGACGGGGAGGAAGGCTACACCTTC. Based on the CDR3 plus reference TRBV29-1 and TRBJ1-2, the full variable domain is SAVISQKPSRDICQRGTSLTIQCQVDSQVTMMFWYRQQPGQSLTLIATANQGSEATYESGFVIDKFPISRPNLTFSTLTVSNMSPEDSSIYLCSVEDGEEGYTFGSGTRLTVV.

V and J are TRBV15 and TRBJ2-5, with D uncertain. Germline-derived CDR1 and CDR2 are LNHNV and YYDKDF (reference sequence). Trimming took 1 base from V and 5 from J, leaving 2 bases between them. This CDR3 has 11 residues. CDR3 protein: CATSRGETQYF. For the CDR3, the DNA is TGTGCCACCAGCAGAGGGGAGACCCAGTACTTC. The whole variable domain, filled in from reference TRBV15 and TRBJ2-5, reads DAMVIQNPRYQVTQFGKPVTLSCSQTLNHNVMYWYQQKSSQAPKLLFHYYDKDFNNEADTPDNFQSRRPNTSFCFLDIRSPGLGDTAMYLCATSRGETQYFGPGTRLLVL.

The rearrangement joins TRBV10-3 to TRBJ1-3, with 8 nucleotides matching TRBD1. The CDR3 has 17 residues. The trim removed 3 bases at V and 2 bases at J, leaving 9 bases unmatched. Germline V gives CDR1 ENHRY, CDR2 SYGVKD. The CDR3 sequence: CAISDLDRGTTGNTIYF. The CDR3 DNA sequence: TGTGCCATCAGTGATCTAGACAGGGGCACTACTGGAAACACCATATATTTT.

The chain recombines TRBV12-3 or TRBV12-4 with TRBJ2-2; 7 positions match TRBD2. Losses at the gene ends were 2 bases for V and 4 bases for J; bases not matched to a gene: 7. CDR3 length: 16 amino acids. Written as DNA, the CDR3 is TGTGCCAGCAGTTTACTCCCGGGAGGCGGCACCGGGGAGCTGTTTTTT. Translation: CASSLLPGGGTGELFF.